This T cell receptor (beta chain) appears in the sequencing data of a study of lymphopenia after photon versus proton radiotherapy. Study-wide points: Only patients who died were analyzed for survival; proton advantage is unproven. Post-nadir diversity loss with photons came from oligoclonal expansion, particularly CD8+ Temra cells. Post-nadir TCR diversity decline inversely tracked overall survival among those who died. Relative stability marked proton patients; photon patients lost diversity and naive cells.

Only in-frame clones appear in the TCRdb table, and some are missing; sequencing was by immunoSEQ multiplex PCR. The sample holds 52,000 or so clones, roughly 90% seen once. The CDR3 covers 11 residues. The V and J ends lost 6 bases and 6 bases respectively, with 11 bases between them. The germline gives CDR1 SQVTM, CDR2 ANQGSEA. Notes on this clone: The antigen is undetermined.

This receptor was obtained from a woman aged 40 to 50 with cholangiocarcinoma. This sample comprised peripheral blood, obtained from a patient treated with photon-based radiotherapy. The chain combines TRBV29-1 with TRBJ1-1; D possibly corresponds to TRBD1 (6 bases). Here the CDR3 DNA reads TGCAGCGTGGGGGGGCGTTCTGAAGCTTTCTTT. Protein: CSVGGRSEAFF.